A single T cell receptor (beta chain) is shown here with its context. This sample was taken from a study of blood T cell repertoires in COVID-19. Per germline, CDR1 MGHRA and CDR2 YSYEKL. V was clipped by 1 base and J by 3 bases; unmatched bases: 8. The CDR3 length is 17 residues. Profiling relied on immunoSEQ multiplex PCR, and the TCRdb table lists in-frame clones only, not all of them. Among about 440,000 clones listed, less than 95% were seen once. This chain connects TRBV4-1 to TRBJ2-3; 9 nucleotides match TRBD2. This clonotype was obtained from a man between 18 and 29 years old who had recovered from COVID-19. Sequencing was performed on PBMCs or T cells enriched from blood (not recorded which). The CDR3: CASSQVAGVRRTDTQYF. CDR3 in DNA: TGCGCCAGCAGCCAAGTAGCGGGAGTTCGGCGGACAGATACGCAGTATTTT.